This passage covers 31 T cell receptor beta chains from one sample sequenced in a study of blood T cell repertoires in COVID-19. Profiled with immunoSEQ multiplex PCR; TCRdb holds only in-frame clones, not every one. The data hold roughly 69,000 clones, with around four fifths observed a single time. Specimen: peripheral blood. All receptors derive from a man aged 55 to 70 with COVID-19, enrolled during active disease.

The CDR3 DNA reads TGTGCCAGCAGTTTATCAGCCGGCAGGGGGGGACTAGACGAGCAGTACTTC. This encodes CASSLSAGRGGLDEQYF. The rearrangement joins TRBV27 to TRBJ2-7; the D gene is possibly TRBD2 (8 bases). This CDR3 has 17 residues. Germline assignment: CDR1 MNHEY and CDR2 SMNVEV (reference sequence). V dropped 0 bases and J dropped 5 bases, with 20 bases sitting between them.

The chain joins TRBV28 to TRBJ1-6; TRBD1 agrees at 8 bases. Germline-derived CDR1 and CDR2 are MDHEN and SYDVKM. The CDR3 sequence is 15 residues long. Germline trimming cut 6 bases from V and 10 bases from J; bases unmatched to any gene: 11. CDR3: CASSFFQGALSPLHF. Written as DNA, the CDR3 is TGTGCCAGCAGCTTTTTTCAGGGGGCGTTGTCACCCCTCCACTTT.

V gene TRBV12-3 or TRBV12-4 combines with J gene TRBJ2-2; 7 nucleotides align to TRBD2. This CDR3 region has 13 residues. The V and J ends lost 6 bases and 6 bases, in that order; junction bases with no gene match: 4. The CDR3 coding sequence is TGTGCCAGCAGAGTTGGGGGGGCCGGGGAGCTGTTTTTT. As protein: CASRVGGAGELFF.

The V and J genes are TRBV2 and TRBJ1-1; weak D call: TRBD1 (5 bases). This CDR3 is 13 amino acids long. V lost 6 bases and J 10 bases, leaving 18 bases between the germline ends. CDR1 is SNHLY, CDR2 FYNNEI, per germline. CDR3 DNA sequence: TGTGCCAGCAGCCTGACAGTACGTTTCGGAGCTTTCTTT. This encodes CASSLTVRFGAFF.

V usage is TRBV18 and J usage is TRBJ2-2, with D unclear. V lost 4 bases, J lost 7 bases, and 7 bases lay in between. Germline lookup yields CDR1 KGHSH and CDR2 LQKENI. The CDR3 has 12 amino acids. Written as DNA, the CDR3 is TGTGCCAGCTCACTTGCGGTCGGGGAGCTGTTTTTT. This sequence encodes CASSLAVGELFF.

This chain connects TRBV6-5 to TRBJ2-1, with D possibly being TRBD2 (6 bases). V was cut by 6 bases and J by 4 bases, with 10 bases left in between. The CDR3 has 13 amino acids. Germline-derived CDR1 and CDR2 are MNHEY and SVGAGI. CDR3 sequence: CASRLGGYNEQFF. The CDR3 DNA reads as TGTGCCAGCAGGCTCGGGGGTTACAATGAGCAGTTCTTC.

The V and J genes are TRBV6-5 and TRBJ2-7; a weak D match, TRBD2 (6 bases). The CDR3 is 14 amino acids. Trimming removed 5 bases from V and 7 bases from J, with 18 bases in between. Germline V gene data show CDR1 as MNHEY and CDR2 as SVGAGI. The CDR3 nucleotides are TGTGCCAGCAGTACTACCCCGGGACTCCTAGAGCAGTACTTC. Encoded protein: CASSTTPGLLEQYF.

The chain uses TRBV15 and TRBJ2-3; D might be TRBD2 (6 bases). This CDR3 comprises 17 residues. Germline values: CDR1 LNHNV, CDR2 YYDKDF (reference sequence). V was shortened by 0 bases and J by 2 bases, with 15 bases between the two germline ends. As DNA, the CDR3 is TGTGCCACCAGCAGAGATGGAGGGACGATTCCCACAGATACGCAGTATTTT. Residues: CATSRDGGTIPTDTQYF.

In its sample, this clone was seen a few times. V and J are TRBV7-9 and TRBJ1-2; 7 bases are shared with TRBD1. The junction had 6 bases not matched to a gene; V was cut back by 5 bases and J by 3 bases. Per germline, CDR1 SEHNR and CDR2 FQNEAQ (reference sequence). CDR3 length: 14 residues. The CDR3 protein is CASSASDRDYGYTF. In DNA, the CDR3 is TGTGCCAGCAGCGCATCAGACAGGGACTATGGCTACACCTTC.

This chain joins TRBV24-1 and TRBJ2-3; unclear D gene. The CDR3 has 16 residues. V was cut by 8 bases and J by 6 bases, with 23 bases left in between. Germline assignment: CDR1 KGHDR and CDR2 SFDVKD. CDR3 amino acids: CATTRNTEPARDTQYF. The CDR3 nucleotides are TGTGCCACCACTAGGAATACCGAACCGGCGCGGGATACGCAGTATTTT.

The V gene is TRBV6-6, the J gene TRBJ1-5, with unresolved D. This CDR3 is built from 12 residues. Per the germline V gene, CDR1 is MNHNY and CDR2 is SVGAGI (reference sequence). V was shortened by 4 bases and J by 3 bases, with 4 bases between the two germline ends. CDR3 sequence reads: CASSSLNQPQHF. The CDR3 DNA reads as TGTGCCAGCAGTTCCCTCAATCAGCCCCAGCATTTT.

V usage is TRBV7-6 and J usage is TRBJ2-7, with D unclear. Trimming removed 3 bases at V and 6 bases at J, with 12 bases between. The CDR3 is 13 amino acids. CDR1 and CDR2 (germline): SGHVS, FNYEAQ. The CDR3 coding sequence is TGTGCCAGCAGCTTTTCCAGAAGTGCCGAGCAGTACTTC. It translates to CASSFSRSAEQYF.

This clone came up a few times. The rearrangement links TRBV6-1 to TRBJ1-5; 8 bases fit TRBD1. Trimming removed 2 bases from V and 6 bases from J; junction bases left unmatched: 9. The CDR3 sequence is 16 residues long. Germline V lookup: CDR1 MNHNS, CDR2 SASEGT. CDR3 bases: TGTGCCAGCAGTGAATGGGGTGGACAGGGCGGTCAGCCCCAGCATTTT. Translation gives CASSEWGGQGGQPQHF.

CDR3 sequence (DNA): TGTGCCAGCAGCGGACAGGGTGGACAGCCCCAGCATTTT. It specifies CASSGQGGQPQHF. The chain recombines TRBV12-3 or TRBV12-4 with TRBJ1-5; 8 bases are a match to TRBD1. V was clipped by 6 bases and J by 7 bases; unmatched bases: 5. This CDR3 is 13 amino acids long.

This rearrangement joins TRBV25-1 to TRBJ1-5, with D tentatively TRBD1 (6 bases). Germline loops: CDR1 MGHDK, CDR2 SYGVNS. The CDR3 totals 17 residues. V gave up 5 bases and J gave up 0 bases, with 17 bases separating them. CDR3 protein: CASSPPVRQDSNQPQHF. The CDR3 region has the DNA TGTGCCAGCAGTCCCCCGGTTCGACAGGATAGCAATCAGCCCCAGCATTTT. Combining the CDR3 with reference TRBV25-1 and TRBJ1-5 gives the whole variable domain EADIYQTPRYLVIGTGKKITLECSQTMGHDKMYWYQQDPGMELHLIHYSYGVNSTEKGDLSSESTVSRIRTEHFPLTLESARPSHTSQYLCASSPPVRQDSNQPQHFGDGTRLSIL.

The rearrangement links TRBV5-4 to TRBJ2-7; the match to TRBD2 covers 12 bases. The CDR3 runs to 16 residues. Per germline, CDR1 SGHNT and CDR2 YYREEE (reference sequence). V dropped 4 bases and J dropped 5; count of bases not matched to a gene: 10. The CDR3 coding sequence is TGTGCCAGCAGCCCGGACTTACGACTAGCGGGAGACGAGCAGTACTTC. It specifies CASSPDLRLAGDEQYF.

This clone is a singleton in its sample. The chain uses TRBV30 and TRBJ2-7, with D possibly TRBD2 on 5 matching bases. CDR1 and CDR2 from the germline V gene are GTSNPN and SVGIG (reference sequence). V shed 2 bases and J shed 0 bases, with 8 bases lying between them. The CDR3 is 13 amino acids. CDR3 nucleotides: TGTGCCTGGAGTCTGGGGAGCTCCTACGAGCAGTACTTC. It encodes CAWSLGSSYEQYF.

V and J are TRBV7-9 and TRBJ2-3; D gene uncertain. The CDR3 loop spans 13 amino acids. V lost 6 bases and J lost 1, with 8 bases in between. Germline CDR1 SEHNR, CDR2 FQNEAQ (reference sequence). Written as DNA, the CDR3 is TGTGCCAGCAGGTTTAGTGGCACAGATACGCAGTATTTT. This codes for CASRFSGTDTQYF. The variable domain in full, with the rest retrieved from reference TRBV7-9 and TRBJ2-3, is DTGVSQNPRHKITKRGQNVTFRCDPISEHNRLYWYRQTLGQGPEFLTYFQNEAQLEKSRLLSDRFSAERPKGSFSTLEIQRTEQGDSAMYLCASRFSGTDTQYFGPGTRLTVL.

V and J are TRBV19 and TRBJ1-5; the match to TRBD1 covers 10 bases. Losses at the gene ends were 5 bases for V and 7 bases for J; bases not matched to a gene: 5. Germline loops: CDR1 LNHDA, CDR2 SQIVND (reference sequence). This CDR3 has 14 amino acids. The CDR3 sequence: CASSDRGPTQPQHF. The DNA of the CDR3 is TGTGCCAGTAGTGACAGGGGGCCGACGCAGCCCCAGCATTTT.

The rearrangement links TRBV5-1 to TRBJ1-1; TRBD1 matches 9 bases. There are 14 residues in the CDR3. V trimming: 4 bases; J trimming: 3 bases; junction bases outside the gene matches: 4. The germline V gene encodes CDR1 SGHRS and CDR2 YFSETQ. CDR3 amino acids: CASSPGQGYTEAFF. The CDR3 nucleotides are TGCGCCAGCAGCCCCGGACAGGGGTACACTGAAGCTTTCTTT. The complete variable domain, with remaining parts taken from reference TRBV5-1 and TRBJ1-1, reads KAGVTQTPRYLIKTRGQQVTLSCSPISGHRSVSWYQQTPGQGLQFLFEYFSETQRNKGNFPGRFSGRQFSNSRSEMNVSTLELGDSALYLCASSPGQGYTEAFFGQGTRLTVV.

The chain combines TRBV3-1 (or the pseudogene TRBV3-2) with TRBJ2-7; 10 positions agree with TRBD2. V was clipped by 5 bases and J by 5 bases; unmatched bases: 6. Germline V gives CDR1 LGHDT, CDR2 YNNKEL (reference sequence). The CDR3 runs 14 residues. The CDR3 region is CASSKAGGWDEQYF. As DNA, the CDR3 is TGTGCCAGCAGCAAAGCGGGAGGGTGGGACGAGCAGTACTTC.

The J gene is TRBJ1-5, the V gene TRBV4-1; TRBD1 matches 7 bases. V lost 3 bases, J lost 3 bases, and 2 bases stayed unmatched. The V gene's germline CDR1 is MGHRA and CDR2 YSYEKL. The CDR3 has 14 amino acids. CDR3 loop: CASSQGQNNQPQHF. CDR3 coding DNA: TGCGCCAGCAGCCAGGGACAGAACAATCAGCCCCAGCATTTT.

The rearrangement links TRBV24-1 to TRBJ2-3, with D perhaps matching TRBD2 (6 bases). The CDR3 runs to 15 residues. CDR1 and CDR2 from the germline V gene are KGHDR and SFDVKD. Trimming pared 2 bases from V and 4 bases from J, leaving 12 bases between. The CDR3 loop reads CATSDSTGVPDTQYF. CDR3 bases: TGTGCCACCAGTGATTCGACGGGGGTCCCAGATACGCAGTATTTT.

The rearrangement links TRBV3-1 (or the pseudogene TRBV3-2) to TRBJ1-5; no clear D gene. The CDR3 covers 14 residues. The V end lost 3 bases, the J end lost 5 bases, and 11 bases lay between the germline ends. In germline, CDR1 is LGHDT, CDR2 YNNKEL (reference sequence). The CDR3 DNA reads TGTGCCAGCAGCCACTCACAAGATTATCAGCCCCAGCATTTT. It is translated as CASSHSQDYQPQHF.

CDR3 DNA sequence: TGTGCCAGCAGCTTTTCCTCCTTATCTAGCGGGGGGACAGATACGCAGTATTTT. Translated: CASSFSSLSSGGTDTQYF. The chain is built from TRBV11-2 and TRBJ2-3, with 11 bases that match TRBD2. This CDR3 region has 18 residues. V trimming: 3 bases; J trimming: 3 bases; junction bases outside the gene matches: 11. The germline gives CDR1 SGHAT, CDR2 FQNNGV. Supplemented by reference TRBV11-2 and TRBJ2-3, the full variable domain reads EAGVAQSPRYKIIEKRQSVAFWCNPISGHATLYWYQQILGQGPKLLIQFQNNGVVDDSQLPKDRFSAERLKGVDSTLKIQPAKLEDSAVYLCASSFSSLSSGGTDTQYFGPGTRLTVL.

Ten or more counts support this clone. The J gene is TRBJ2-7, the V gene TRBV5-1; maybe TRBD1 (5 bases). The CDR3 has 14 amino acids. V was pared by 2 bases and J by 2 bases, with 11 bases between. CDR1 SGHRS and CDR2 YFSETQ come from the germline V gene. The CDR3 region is CASSLTWGPYEQYF. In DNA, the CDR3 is TGCGCCAGCAGCTTAACTTGGGGCCCCTACGAGCAGTACTTC. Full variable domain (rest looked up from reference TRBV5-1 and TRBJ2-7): KAGVTQTPRYLIKTRGQQVTLSCSPISGHRSVSWYQQTPGQGLQFLFEYFSETQRNKGNFPGRFSGRQFSNSRSEMNVSTLELGDSALYLCASSLTWGPYEQYFGPGTRLTVT.

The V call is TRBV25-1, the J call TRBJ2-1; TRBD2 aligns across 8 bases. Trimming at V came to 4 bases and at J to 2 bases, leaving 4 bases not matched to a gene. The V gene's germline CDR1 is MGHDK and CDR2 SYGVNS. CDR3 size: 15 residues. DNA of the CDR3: TGTGCCAGCAGTGGCTTAGCGGGACCCTACAATGAGCAGTTCTTC. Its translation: CASSGLAGPYNEQFF.

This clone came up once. As DNA, the CDR3 is TGTGCCACCCGAGACTCGATCCCAAACTACGAGCAGTACTTC. It yields the protein CATRDSIPNYEQYF. V is TRBV6-5 and J is TRBJ2-7, with D uncertain. The CDR3 is 14 amino acids. The germline CDR1 and CDR2 sequences are MNHEY and SVGAGI. V shed 10 bases and J shed 3 bases, with 19 bases lying between them.

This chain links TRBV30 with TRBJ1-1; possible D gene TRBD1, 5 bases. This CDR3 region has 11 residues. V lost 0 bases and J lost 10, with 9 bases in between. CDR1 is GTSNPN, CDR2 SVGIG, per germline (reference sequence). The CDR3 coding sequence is TGTGCCTGGAGTGTATCCCAGGGAGCTTTCTTT. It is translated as CAWSVSQGAFF. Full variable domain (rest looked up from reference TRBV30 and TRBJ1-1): SQTIHQWPATLVQPVGSPLSLECTVEGTSNPNLYWYRQAAGRGLQLLFYSVGIGQISSEVPQNLSASRPQDRQFILSSKKLLLSDSGFYLCAWSVSQGAFFGQGTRLTVV.

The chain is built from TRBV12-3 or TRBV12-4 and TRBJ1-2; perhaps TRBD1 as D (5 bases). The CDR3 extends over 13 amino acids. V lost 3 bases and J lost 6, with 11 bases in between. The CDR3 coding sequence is TGTGCCAGCAGTTTCGGGGGGAGAGATGGCTACACCTTC. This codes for CASSFGGRDGYTF.

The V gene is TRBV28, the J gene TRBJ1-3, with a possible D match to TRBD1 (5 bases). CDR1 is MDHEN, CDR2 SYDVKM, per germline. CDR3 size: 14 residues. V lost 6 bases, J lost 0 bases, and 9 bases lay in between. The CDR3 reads CASRRTGSGNTIYF. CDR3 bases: TGTGCCAGCAGAAGAACAGGCTCTGGAAACACCATATATTTT.